This T cell receptor (beta chain) was recorded in a study of PD-1 blockade in mismatch repair-deficient tumors. Libraries were prepared by immunoSEQ multiplex PCR; TCRdb keeps only in-frame clonotypes and omits some of them. The sample lists some 110,000 clones; roughly 80% were seen once. The source is an adult with mismatch repair-deficient cancer. The sequenced sample was peripheral blood, obtained around 60 weeks after starting pembrolizumab.

CDR3 region: CASSQGTLAAYNEQFF. The CDR3 region has the DNA TGCGCCAGCAGCCAAGGTACACTAGCGGCCTACAATGAGCAGTTCTTC. V usage is TRBV4-3 and J usage is TRBJ2-1, with 8 bases identical to TRBD2. The ends lost 1 base at V and 2 bases at J; junction bases unmatched: 4. CDR1 is LGHNA and CDR2 is YSLEER in the germline V gene. The CDR3 length is 16 residues.